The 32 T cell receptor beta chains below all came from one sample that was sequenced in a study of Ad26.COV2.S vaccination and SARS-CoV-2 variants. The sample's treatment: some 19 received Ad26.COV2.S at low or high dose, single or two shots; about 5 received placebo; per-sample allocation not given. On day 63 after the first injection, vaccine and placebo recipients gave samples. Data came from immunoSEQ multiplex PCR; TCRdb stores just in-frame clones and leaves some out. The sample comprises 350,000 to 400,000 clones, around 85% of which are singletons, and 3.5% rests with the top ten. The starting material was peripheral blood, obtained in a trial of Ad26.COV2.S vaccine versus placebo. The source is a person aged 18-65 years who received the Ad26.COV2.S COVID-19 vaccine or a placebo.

In DNA, the CDR3 is TGTGCCAGCAGCTACGACGTGGGACAGTACAATGAGCAGTTCTTC. Amino acids: CASSYDVGQYNEQFF. The rearrangement links TRBV5-8 to TRBJ2-1; the match to TRBD1 covers 7 bases. With V trimmed by 3 bases and J by 4 bases, 7 bases remained unmatched. The CDR3 is 15 residues long. CDR1 is SGHTS, CDR2 YDEGEE, per germline.

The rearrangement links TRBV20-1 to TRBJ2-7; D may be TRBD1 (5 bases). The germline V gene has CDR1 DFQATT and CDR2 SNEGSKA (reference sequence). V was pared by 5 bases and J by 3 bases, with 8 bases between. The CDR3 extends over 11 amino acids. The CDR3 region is CSAYRNYEQYF. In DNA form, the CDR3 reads TGCAGTGCTTACAGGAACTACGAGCAGTACTTC.

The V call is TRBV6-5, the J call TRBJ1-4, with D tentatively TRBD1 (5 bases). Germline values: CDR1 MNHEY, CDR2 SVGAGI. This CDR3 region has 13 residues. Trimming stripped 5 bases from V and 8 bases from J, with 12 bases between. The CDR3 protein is CASSRDAWEKLFF. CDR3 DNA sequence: TGTGCCAGCAGTAGGGACGCATGGGAAAAACTGTTTTTT.

The CDR3 DNA reads TGCGCCAGCAGCCAAGAATTCGGGACAGGGTACACCGGGGAGCTGTTTTTT. Protein sequence: CASSQEFGTGYTGELFF. The V and J genes are TRBV4-1 and TRBJ2-2, with 9 bases identical to TRBD1. CDR3 length: 17 amino acids. The V gene's germline CDR1 is MGHRA and CDR2 YSYEKL. J lost 3 bases, V lost 0 bases, and 5 bases had no gene match.

The CDR3 DNA is TGCGCCAGCAGCACCGTTGGGAGTCCCGGAGATGGCTACACCTTC. Translated: CASSTVGSPGDGYTF. The rearrangement joins TRBV4-1 to TRBJ1-2; D is undetermined. V lost 5 bases to trimming and J lost 6 bases, with 19 bases between them. Looked up from germline, CDR1 is MGHRA and CDR2 is YSYEKL. The CDR3 contains 15 residues.

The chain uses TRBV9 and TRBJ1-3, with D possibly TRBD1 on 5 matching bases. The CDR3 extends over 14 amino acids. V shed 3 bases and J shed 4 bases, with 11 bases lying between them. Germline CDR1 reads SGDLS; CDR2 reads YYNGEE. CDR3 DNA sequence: TGTGCCAGCAGCGAAACCAGGGTAGGAAACACCATATATTTT. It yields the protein CASSETRVGNTIYF.

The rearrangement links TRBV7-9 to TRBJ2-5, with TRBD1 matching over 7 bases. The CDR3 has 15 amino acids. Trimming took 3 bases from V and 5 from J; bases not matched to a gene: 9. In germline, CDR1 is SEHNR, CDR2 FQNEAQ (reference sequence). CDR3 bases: TGTGCCAGCAGCTTGAGACAGGGTGAGCAGGAGACCCAGTACTTC. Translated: CASSLRQGEQETQYF.

Here the CDR3 reads CASSLQTGLEETQYF. CDR3 nucleotide sequence: TGCGCCAGCAGCTTGCAAACGGGGCTAGAGGAGACCCAGTACTTC. The chain uses TRBV5-1 and TRBJ2-5; possibly TRBD1 or TRBD2 for D (5 bases each). V was shortened by 1 base and J by 5 bases, with 15 bases between the two germline ends. Germline CDR1 reads SGHRS; CDR2 reads YFSETQ. The CDR3 length is 15 residues.

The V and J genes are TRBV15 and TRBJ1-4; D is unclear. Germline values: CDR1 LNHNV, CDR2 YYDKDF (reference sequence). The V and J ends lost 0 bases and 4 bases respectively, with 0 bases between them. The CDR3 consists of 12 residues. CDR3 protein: CATSRDNEKLFF. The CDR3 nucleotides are TGTGCCACCAGCAGAGATAATGAAAAACTGTTTTTT.

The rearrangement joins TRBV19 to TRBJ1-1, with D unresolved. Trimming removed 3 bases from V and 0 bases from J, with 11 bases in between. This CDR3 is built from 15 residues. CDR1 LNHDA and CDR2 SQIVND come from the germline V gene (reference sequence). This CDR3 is CASSMRAPVNTEAFF. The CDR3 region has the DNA TGTGCCAGTAGTATGAGGGCTCCGGTGAACACTGAAGCTTTCTTT.

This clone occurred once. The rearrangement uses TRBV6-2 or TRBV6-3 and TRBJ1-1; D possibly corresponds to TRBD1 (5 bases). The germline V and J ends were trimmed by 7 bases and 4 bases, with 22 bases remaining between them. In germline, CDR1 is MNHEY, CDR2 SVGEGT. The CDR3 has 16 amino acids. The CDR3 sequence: CASNYAGLSAGTEAFF. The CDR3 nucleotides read TGTGCCAGCAATTATGCGGGACTTTCAGCCGGCACTGAAGCTTTCTTT.

CDR3 nucleotide sequence: TGTGCCAGCAGTGAGGGGGCAGGGGGGAGCTCTGGAAACACCATATATTTT. Translation: CASSEGAGGSSGNTIYF. The chain employs TRBV6-1 and TRBJ1-3, with 7 bases identical to TRBD1. Germline CDR1 and CDR2: MNHNS and SASEGT. The CDR3 covers 17 residues. Losses at the gene ends were 3 bases for V and 0 bases for J; bases not matched to a gene: 8.

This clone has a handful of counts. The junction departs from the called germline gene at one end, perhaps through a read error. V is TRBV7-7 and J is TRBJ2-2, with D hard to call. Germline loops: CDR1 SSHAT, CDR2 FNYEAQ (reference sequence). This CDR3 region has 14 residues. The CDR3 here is CASSLGSNTGELFF. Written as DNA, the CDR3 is TGTGCTAGCAGCTTAGGCTCGAACACCGGGGAGCTGTTTTTT.

The CDR3 loop is CASSYGLAGGINEQFF. The CDR3 DNA follows: TGTGCCAGCAGTTACGGTCTAGCGGGGGGTATCAATGAGCAGTTCTTC. The chain links TRBV6-5 to TRBJ2-1, with 11 bases fitting TRBD2. CDR3 length equals 16 residues. Germline trimming cut 2 bases from V and 6 bases from J; bases unmatched to any gene: 6. Germline V gives CDR1 MNHEY, CDR2 SVGAGI.

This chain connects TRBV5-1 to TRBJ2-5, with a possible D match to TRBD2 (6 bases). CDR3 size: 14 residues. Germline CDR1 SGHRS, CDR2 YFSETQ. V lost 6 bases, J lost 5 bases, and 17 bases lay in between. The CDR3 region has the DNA TGCGCCAGCACCCCCGGGGGTCCGGGGGAGACCCAGTACTTC. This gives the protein CASTPGGPGETQYF.

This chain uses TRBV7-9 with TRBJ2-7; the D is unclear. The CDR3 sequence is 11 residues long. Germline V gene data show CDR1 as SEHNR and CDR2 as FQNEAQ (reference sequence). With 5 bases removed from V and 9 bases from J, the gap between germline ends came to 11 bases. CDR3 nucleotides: TGTGCCAGCAGCCCCGAGAACGGGCAGTACTTC. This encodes CASSPENGQYF.

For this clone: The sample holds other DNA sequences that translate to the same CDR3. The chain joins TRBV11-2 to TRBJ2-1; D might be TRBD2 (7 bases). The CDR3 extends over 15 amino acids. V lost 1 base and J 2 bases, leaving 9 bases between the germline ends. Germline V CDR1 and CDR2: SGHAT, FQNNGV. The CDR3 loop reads CASSLGGGPYNEQFF. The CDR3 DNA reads TGTGCCAGCAGCTTAGGGGGGGGCCCCTACAATGAGCAGTTCTTC.

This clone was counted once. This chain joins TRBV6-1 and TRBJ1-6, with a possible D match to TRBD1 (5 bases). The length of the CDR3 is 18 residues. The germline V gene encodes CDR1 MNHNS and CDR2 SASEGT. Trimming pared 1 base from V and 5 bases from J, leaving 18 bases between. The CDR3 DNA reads TGTGCCAGCAGTGAAGTTTTGGGAGGGGCCGGGGATAATTCACCCCTCCACTTT. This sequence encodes CASSEVLGGAGDNSPLHF.

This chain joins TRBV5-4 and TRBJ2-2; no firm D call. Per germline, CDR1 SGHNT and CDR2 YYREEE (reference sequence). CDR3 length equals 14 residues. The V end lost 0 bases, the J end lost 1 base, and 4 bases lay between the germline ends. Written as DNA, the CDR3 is TGTGCCAGCAGCTTGGGGGAGAACACCGGGGAGCTGTTTTTT. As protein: CASSLGENTGELFF.

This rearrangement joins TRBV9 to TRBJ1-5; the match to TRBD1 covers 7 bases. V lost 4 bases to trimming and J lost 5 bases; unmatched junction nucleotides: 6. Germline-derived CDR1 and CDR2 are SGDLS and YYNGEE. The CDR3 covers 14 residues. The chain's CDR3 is CASSKTGLHQPQHF. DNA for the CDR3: TGTGCCAGCAGCAAGACAGGGTTACATCAGCCCCAGCATTTT.

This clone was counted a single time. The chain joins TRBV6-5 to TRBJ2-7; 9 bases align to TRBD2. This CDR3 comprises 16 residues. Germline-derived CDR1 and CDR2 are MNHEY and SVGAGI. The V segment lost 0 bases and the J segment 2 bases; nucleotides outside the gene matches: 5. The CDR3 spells CASSYSGLAGPYEQYF. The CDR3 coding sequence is TGTGCCAGCAGTTACTCAGGGCTAGCGGGACCCTACGAGCAGTACTTC.

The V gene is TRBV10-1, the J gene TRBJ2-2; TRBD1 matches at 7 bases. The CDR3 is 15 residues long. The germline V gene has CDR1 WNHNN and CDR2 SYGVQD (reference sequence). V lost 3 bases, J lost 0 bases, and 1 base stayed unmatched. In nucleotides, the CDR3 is TGCGCCAGCAGTGAAGACAGGGCGAACACCGGGGAGCTGTTTTTT. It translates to CASSEDRANTGELFF.

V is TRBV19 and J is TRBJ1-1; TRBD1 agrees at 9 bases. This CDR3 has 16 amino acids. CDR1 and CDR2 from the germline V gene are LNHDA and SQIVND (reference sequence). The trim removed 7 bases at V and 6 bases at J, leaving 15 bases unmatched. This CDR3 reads CASNPLEPGQGPEAFF. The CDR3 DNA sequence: TGTGCCAGTAATCCCTTAGAACCGGGACAGGGCCCTGAAGCTTTCTTT.

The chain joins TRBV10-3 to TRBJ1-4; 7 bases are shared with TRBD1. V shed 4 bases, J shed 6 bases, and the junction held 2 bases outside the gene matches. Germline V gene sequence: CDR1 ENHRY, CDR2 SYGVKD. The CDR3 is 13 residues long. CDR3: CAISVQGDEKLFF. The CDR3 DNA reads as TGTGCCATCAGTGTCCAGGGGGATGAAAAACTGTTTTTT.

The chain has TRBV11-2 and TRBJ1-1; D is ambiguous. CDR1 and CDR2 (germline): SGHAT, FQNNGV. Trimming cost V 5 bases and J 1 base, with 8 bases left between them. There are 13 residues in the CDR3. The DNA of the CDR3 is TGTGCCAGCAGCACACAGACGAACACTGAAGCTTTCTTT. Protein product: CASSTQTNTEAFF.

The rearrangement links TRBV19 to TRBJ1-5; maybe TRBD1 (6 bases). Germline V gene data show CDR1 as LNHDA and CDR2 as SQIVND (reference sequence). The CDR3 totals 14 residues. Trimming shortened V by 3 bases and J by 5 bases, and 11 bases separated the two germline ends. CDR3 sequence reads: CASSIQGLDQPQHF. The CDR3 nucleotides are TGTGCCAGTAGTATTCAGGGGTTAGATCAGCCCCAGCATTTT.

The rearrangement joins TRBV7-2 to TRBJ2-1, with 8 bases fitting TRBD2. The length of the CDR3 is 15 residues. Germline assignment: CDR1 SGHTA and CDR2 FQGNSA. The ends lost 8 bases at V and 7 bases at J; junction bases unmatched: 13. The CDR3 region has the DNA TGTGCCAGCGGCCCTAGCGGGCTCCAAAGGAATGAGCAGTTCTTC. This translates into CASGPSGLQRNEQFF.

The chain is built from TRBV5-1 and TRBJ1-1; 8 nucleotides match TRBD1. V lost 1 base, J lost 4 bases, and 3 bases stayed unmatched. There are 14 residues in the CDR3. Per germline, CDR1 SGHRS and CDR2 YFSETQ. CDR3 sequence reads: CASSLSGQGTEAFF. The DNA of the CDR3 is TGCGCCAGCAGCTTGAGTGGACAGGGCACTGAAGCTTTCTTT.

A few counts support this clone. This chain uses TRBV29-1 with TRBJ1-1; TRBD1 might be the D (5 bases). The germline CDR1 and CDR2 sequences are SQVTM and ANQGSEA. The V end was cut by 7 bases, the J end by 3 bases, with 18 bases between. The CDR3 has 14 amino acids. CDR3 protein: CSDGRGLRDTEAFF. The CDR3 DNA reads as TGCAGCGACGGAAGGGGTCTGAGAGACACTGAAGCTTTCTTT.

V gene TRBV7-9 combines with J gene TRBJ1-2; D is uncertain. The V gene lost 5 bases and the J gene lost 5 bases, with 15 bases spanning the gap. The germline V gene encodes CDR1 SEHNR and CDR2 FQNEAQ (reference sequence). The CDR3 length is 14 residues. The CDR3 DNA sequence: TGTGCCAGCAGCCCCCGGGCAGGCATATATGGCTACACCTTC. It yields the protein CASSPRAGIYGYTF. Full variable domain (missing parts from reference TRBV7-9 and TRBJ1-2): DTGVSQNPRHKITKRGQNVTFRCDPISEHNRLYWYRQTLGQGPEFLTYFQNEAQLEKSRLLSDRFSAERPKGSFSTLEIQRTEQGDSAMYLCASSPRAGIYGYTFGSGTRLTVV.

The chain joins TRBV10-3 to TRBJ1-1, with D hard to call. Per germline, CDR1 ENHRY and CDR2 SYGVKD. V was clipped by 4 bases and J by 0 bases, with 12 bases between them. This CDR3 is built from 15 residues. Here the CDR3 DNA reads TGTGCCATCAGTGGCTCTAAAGGGATGAACACTGAAGCTTTCTTT. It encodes CAISGSKGMNTEAFF.

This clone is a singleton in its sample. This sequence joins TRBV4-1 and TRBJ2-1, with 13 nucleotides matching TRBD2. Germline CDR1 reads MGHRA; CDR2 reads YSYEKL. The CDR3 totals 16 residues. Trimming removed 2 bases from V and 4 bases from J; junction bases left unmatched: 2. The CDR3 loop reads CASSQLGLAGYNEQFF. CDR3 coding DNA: TGCGCCAGCAGCCAACTGGGACTAGCGGGGTACAATGAGCAGTTCTTC.